Included here is one T cell receptor beta chain sequence, with context. Its antigen is not identified. Per the authors' pipeline: Differences in CDR3 between clinicopathological groups were drawn on to build a classifier intended to discriminate distant-metastatic papillary thyroid cancer patients. TCRdb redid the clone calls on the PCR reads using MiXCR. Here the V and J calls rest on TCRdb's processing, not on the authors' analysis. The repertoire holds some 28,000 clones, with 20% to 25% as singletons. The germline CDR1 and CDR2 sequences are LGHNA and YNFKEQ. V was pared by 1 base and J by 8 bases, with 6 bases of the junction left unmatched. The CDR3 is made up of 16 amino acids. This record belongs to a study of metastatic and nonmetastatic thyroid tumors. Turning to the study itself: Repertoires were compared across blood and tumor or nodule tissue from malignant and benign thyroid patients.

Treatment of any kind had been given to no patient before thyroid surgery. Study-wide points: For both blood and tumor, malignant thyroid tumors reportedly showed significantly higher TCR beta diversity than benign nodules did.

The source is a female donor with papillary thyroid cancer or a benign thyroid nodule (not recorded which). Some clones in this sample may be carry-over from other donors' samples. Sequencing was carried out using blood. V is TRBV4-2 and J is TRBJ2-1; 12 bases are shared with TRBD2. The CDR3 is CASSQGLAGGVDEQFF. DNA of the CDR3: TGTGCCAGCAGCCAAGGGCTAGCGGGAGGGGTTGATGAGCAGTTCTTC.